This TCR beta chain derives from a study of CD8 T cells in ankylosing spondylitis. Quantitative 5'-RACE with molecular barcodes produced the TCR beta libraries. TCRdb processed the 5' RACE reads anew with MiXCR; each CDR3 protein has one entry. The sample consists of roughly 200,000 distinct CDR3 sequences, under 30% of them appearing once. This clonotype was counted many times. The length of the CDR3 is 18 residues. J gave up 7 bases and V 0 bases, and 9 bases lay outside the gene matches. The germline gives CDR1 SGHVS, CDR2 FQNEAQ. V gene TRBV7-8 combines with J gene TRBJ2-2; TRBD2 matches 12 bases. What was sequenced was blood, either unsorted or a sorted T cell fraction (not recorded which). The clonotype originates from a male donor with ankylosing spondylitis or in good health (not recorded which). CDR3 DNA: TGTGCCAGCAGCTTAGCGTCGAGACTAGCGGGAGTAGGCGGGGAGCTGTTTTTT. Its protein is CASSLASRLAGVGGELFF.